Sequencing of this T cell receptor beta chain was carried out in a study of blood T cells in healthy people across ages. The CDR3 loop spans 14 amino acids. V gave up 2 bases and J gave up 4 bases, with 9 bases separating them. Germline-derived CDR1 and CDR2 are SEHNR and FQNEAQ (reference sequence). A word on this clonotype: Its antigen is unknown.

Drawn from each donor were 8.5 to 10 milliliters of peripheral blood. General study findings and limits: The unsorted PBMCs prevented any conclusive comparison of naive versus antigen-experienced cells. The unknown donor CMV status may have confounded expanded clonotype changes.

Through a sample-barcoded 5' primer and a J-beta primer mix, a second PCR was run for about 7 to 12 cycles. Individual samples furnished no less than 2.5 million CDR3-containing paired-end reads apiece. TCRdb re-analysed the 5' RACE reads in MiXCR, keeping a single row per CDR3 protein. The sample shows around 990,000 distinct CDR3 sequences, 35% to 45% of them seen only once. This chain connects TRBV7-9 to TRBJ1-3; D ambiguous. The TCR sequence derives from a man aged 18 to 30 in good health. The sequencing sample was made of blood. The CDR3 reads CASSLLDPGNTIYF. CDR3 DNA sequence: TGTGCCAGCAGCTTATTGGATCCCGGAAACACCATATATTTT.